This T cell receptor beta chain was identified during a study of Graves' ophthalmopathy and Graves' hyperthyroidism. Pregnant or lactating patients and those with other autoimmune diseases or uncontrolled infections were excluded. The diagnosis was founded upon clinical symptoms, serum thyroxine, TRAb, thyroid ultrasound and orbital computed tomography. Study-level points and caveats: Most expanded clonotypes from thyroid (those above 0.001 frequency) were also found in blood.

In germline, CDR1 is ENHRY, CDR2 SYGVKD. V was cut by 10 bases and J by 2 bases, with 18 bases left in between. CDR3 length equals 14 residues. As the template, RNA transcripts were used to amplify TCR beta CDR3 regions. The first-round RT-PCR employed HTBI primers together with the Qiagen OneStep RT-PCR kit. A multiplex PCR was then performed as the second round. TCRdb ran MiXCR on the multiplex PCR reads and lists one entry per CDR3 protein. The sample has roughly 1.1 million distinct CDR3 sequences, around a third seen once. In its sample, this clonotype was seen a few times. What it binds is unknown.

The sequenced material came from peripheral blood or thyroid tissue (not recorded which). The chain combines TRBV10-3 with TRBJ2-7; no reliable D call. The TCR originated in an adult man with Graves' hyperthyroidism. The CDR3 sequence is CASSRLSRTYEQYF. The DNA of the CDR3 is TGTGCCAGCTCCAGACTTAGCCGAACCTACGAGCAGTACTTC.